The 2 T cell receptor beta chains listed next were all sequenced from one sample in a study of OX40 agonist ivuxolimab in advanced cancers. The protocol was immunoSEQ multiplex PCR, while the TCRdb copy is restricted to in-frame clones and leaves out a portion. Among fewer than 55,000 clones listed, just under 90% were seen once. This specimen consisted of CD4+ or CD8+ T cells sorted from blood, obtained in a trial of the OX40 agonist ivuxolimab. All receptors derive from an adult with an advanced solid tumor such as melanoma, head and neck, liver or kidney cancer.

This clone was picked up one time. This sequence joins TRBV7-9 and TRBJ2-5, with 8 bases fitting TRBD1. This CDR3 is built from 14 residues. After removal of 5 bases from V and 7 bases from J, the junction contained 9 bases not matched to a gene. Germline CDR1 and CDR2: SEHNR and FQNEAQ (reference sequence). The CDR3 sequence: CASSTPGGVGTQYF. The CDR3 DNA reads TGTGCCAGCAGCACCCCAGGGGGCGTCGGGACCCAGTACTTC.

The CDR3 loop is CATSRGGQGYEQYF. The CDR3 nucleotides read TGTGCCACCAGCAGAGGAGGACAGGGCTACGAGCAGTACTTC. This chain uses TRBV15 with TRBJ2-7, with 8 bases identical to TRBD1. CDR3 size: 14 residues. Germline V lookup: CDR1 LNHNV, CDR2 YYDKDF (reference sequence). Trimming cost V 1 base and J 3 bases; bases outside gene matches: 2.